This T cell receptor (beta chain) originates from a study of CD8+ T cells in alopecia areata. Background on the study: The SALT score measured affected scalp surface percentage in treated patients. Overall study findings and caveats: During tofacitinib treatment, many expanded lesional clones remained in scalp and blood. Lesional scalp, especially alopecia totalis/universalis, showed higher clonality than normal scalp.

This clone turned up a few times. The antigen remains unidentified. Treatment indicated: oral pan-JAK inhibitor, 5-10 mg twice daily. Germline CDR1 is SGDLS and CDR2 is YYNGEE. The CDR3 totals 13 residues. V was pared by 4 bases and J by 1 base, with 8 bases between. RNA was extracted and reverse transcribed into cDNA as the sequencing template. Clones were read by immunoSEQ multiplex PCR, and TCRdb kept only the in-frame ones, dropping some. The repertoire holds 110,000 or so clones, roughly 63% seen once, with nearly 30% in the top ten. The TCR comes from a human donor with alopecia areata. The source material was CD8+ T cells sorted from blood, sampled at week 4, from a patient treated with tofacitinib. The V gene is TRBV9, the J gene TRBJ1-1, with D perhaps TRBD1 (6 bases). The CDR3 DNA reads TGTGCCAGCAGCCTGGGACAGAACACTGAAGCTTTCTTT. Its protein is CASSLGQNTEAFF.